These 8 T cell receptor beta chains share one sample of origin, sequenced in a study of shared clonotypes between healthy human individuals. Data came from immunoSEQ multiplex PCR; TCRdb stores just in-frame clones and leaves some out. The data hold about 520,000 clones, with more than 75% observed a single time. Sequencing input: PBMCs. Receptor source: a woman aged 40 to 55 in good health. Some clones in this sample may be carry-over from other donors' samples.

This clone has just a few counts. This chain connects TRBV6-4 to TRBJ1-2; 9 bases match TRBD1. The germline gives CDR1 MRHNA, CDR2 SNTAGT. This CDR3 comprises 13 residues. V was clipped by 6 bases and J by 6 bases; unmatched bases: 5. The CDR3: CASRAQGAHGYTF. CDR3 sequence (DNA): TGTGCCAGCAGAGCACAGGGGGCTCATGGCTACACCTTC.

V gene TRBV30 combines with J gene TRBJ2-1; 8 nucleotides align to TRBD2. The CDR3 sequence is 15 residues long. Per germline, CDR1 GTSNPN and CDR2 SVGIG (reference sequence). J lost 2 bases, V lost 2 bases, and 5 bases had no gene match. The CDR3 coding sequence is TGTGCCTGGAGTCCTAGCGGGCAACCCTACAATGAGCAGTTCTTC. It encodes CAWSPSGQPYNEQFF.

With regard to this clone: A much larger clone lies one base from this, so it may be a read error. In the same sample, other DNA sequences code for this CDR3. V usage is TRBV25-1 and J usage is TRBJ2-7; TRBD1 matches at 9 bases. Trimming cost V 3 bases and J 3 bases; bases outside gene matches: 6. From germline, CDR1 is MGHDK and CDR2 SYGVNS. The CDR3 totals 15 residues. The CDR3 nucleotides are TGTGCCAGCAGTGACATGGACAGGGGTCTCTACGAGCAGTACTTC. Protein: CASSDMDRGLYEQYF.

The CDR3 DNA reads as TGTGCCAGCAGCTTGGCTGGGATCGCTAACTATGGCTACACCTTC. This translates into CASSLAGIANYGYTF. V usage is TRBV5-4 and J usage is TRBJ1-2; no reliable D call. This CDR3 spans 15 amino acids. Looked up from germline, CDR1 is SGHNT and CDR2 is YYREEE (reference sequence). The germline V and J ends were trimmed by 0 bases and 0 bases, with 9 bases remaining between them.

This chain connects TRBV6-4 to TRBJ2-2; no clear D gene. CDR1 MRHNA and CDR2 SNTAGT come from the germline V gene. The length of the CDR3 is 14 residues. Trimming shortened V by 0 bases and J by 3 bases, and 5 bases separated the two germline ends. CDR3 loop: CASSDSQDTGELFF. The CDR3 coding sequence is TGTGCCAGCAGTGACTCGCAGGACACCGGGGAGCTGTTTTTT.

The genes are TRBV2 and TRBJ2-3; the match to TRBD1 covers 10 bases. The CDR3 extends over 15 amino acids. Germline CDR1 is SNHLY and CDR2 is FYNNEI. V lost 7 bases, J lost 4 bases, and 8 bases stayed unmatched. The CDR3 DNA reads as TGTGCCAGCATCCGTGACAGGGGGCGGGCAGATACGCAGTATTTT. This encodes CASIRDRGRADTQYF.

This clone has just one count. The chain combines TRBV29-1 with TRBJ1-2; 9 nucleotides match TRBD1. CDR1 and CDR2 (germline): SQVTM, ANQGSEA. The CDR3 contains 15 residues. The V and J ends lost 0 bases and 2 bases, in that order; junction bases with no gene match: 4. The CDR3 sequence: CSVEDRTGANYGYTF. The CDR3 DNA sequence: TGCAGCGTTGAAGACCGGACAGGGGCCAACTATGGCTACACCTTC.

The CDR3 sequence is CASPPWVDTF. The CDR3 bases are TGTGCCAGCCCCCCCTGGGTTGACACCTTC. The genes are TRBV6-5 and TRBJ1-2; the D is unclear. CDR1 and CDR2 from the germline V gene are MNHEY and SVGAGI. The CDR3 contains 10 residues. Trimming removed 8 bases at V and 12 bases at J, with 13 bases between.